This T cell receptor beta chain originates from a study of cytomegalovirus exposure and HLA in healthy donors. Background on the study: Early released data comprised some 91 million unique TCRs from HLA-typed donors.

Study-level findings and limits: In a later analysis, HLA-associated beta chains showed higher expansion and lower generation probabilities than comparable chains.

The junction had 7 bases not matched to a gene; V was cut back by 6 bases and J by 3 bases. This CDR3 is built from 13 residues. CDR1 is SQVTM, CDR2 ANQGSEA, per germline. In its sample, this clone was seen a few times. No antigen is known for it. PCR was performed using 60 Vbeta and 13 Jbeta primers. Some clones are missing from TCRdb's copy, which holds only in-frame ones; the method was immunoSEQ multiplex PCR. Found here are about 160,000 clones, around 69% of them singletons; the top ten hold 2.8%. The sequencing sample was made of PBMCs. This receptor was obtained from a woman aged 25 to 39 in good health and CMV-seronegative. J is TRBJ1-1 and V is TRBV29-1, with 7 nucleotides matching TRBD1. This chain's CDR3 is CSVDRQGHTEAFF. As DNA, the CDR3 is TGCAGCGTGGACAGACAGGGCCACACTGAAGCTTTCTTT.